This entry features one T cell receptor (beta chain) sequence. Everyone who took part was roughly 18 to 95 years old, and they came from over 20 US areas. The data derive from a study of blood T cell repertoires in COVID-19. Background on the study: Italy, Spain and the United States were the sources of the convalescent and acute COVID-19 samples. From T cells, B-cell-depleted T cells, or PBMCs came the material, which was cDNA or gDNA.

Source study methods: Counts of nucleated cells, estimated from reference gene primer amplification, were obtained. TCRdb's copy holds only in-frame clones and misses some; the assay was immunoSEQ multiplex PCR. The D gene and trimming were derived from the DNA, and the V and J assignments and clone size from that table. The table includes around 500,000 clones, roughly 90% detected once. V dropped 4 bases and J dropped 0; count of bases not matched to a gene: 6. The CDR3 covers 15 residues. The germline V gene has CDR1 PRHDT and CDR2 FYEKMQ (reference sequence). The receptor comes from a middle-aged woman who had recovered from COVID-19. What was sequenced was PBMCs or T cells enriched from blood (not recorded which). The gene calls are TRBV13 and TRBJ2-7, with 7 positions matching TRBD1. The CDR3 spells CASSSTTGSSYEQYF. The CDR3 coding sequence is TGTGCCAGCAGCTCCACGACAGGGAGCTCCTACGAGCAGTACTTC.